Following are 12 T cell receptor beta chains from one sample sequenced in a study of Ad26.COV2.S vaccination and SARS-CoV-2 variants. Described treatment: some 20 received Ad26.COV2.S at low or high dose, single or two shots; 5 received placebo; per-sample allocation not given. The samples were gathered on day 63 after the first injection of vaccine or placebo. Only in-frame clones appear in the TCRdb table, and some are missing; sequencing was by immunoSEQ multiplex PCR. The repertoire holds 300,000 to 350,000 clones, with 86% as singletons. The sample consisted of peripheral blood, taken in a trial of Ad26.COV2.S vaccine versus placebo. These receptors came from a person aged 18-65 years who received the Ad26.COV2.S COVID-19 vaccine or a placebo.

This sequence joins TRBV3-1 (or the pseudogene TRBV3-2) and TRBJ2-3; D is perhaps TRBD2 (5 bases). Trimming took 4 bases from V and 4 from J, leaving 12 bases between them. The CDR3 is made up of 14 amino acids. CDR1 is LGHDT and CDR2 is YNNKEL in the germline V gene (reference sequence). CDR3 protein: CASSRSGDPDTQYF. DNA for the CDR3: TGTGCCAGCAGCCGATCCGGGGATCCAGATACGCAGTATTTT.

This chain uses TRBV6-5 with TRBJ1-4, with D uncertain. Per the germline V gene, CDR1 is MNHEY and CDR2 is SVGAGI. V shed 7 bases and J shed 4 bases, with 13 bases lying between them. This CDR3 region has 14 residues. The CDR3 reads CASTPWTGNEKLFF. For the CDR3, the DNA is TGTGCCAGCACCCCTTGGACGGGTAATGAAAAACTGTTTTTT.

V gene TRBV4-1 combines with J gene TRBJ1-3; 7 bases line up with TRBD1. The J segment lost 7 bases and the V segment lost 0 bases, leaving 9 bases of the junction unmatched. Germline CDR1 reads MGHRA; CDR2 reads YSYEKL. The CDR3 extends over 16 amino acids. As DNA, the CDR3 is TGCGCCAGCAGCCAAGACGGGACAGCTCTTGTGAACACCATATATTTT. This encodes CASSQDGTALVNTIYF.

V gene TRBV6-1 combines with J gene TRBJ2-1; 7 nucleotides line up with TRBD2. Germline assignment: CDR1 MNHNS and CDR2 SASEGT. V was pared by 7 bases and J by 7 bases, with 13 bases of the junction left unmatched. CDR3 length: 15 residues. As DNA, the CDR3 is TGTGCCAGCACCCTCGGGGGGTACACAAGTAATGAGCAGTTCTTC. This encodes CASTLGGYTSNEQFF.

This clone was picked up many times. The rearrangement uses TRBV5-4 and TRBJ2-7; 14 bases are a match to TRBD2. The germline V gene has CDR1 SGHNT and CDR2 YYREEE (reference sequence). This CDR3 has 17 residues. The junction had 13 bases not matched to a gene; V was cut back by 4 bases and J by 7 bases. This chain's CDR3 is CASSPGLAGGRSQEQYF. The CDR3 coding sequence is TGTGCCAGCAGCCCCGGACTAGCGGGAGGTCGCTCTCAGGAGCAGTACTTC.

About this clone itself: An end of the junction does not agree with germline; a read error may underlie this. The DNA for the CDR3 is TGTGCCAGCAACCAACAGGGGGCATTAACTGAAGCTTTCTTT. Its protein product is CASNQQGALTEAFF. The chain employs TRBV14 and TRBJ1-1, with 9 bases that match TRBD1. Per germline, CDR1 SGHDN and CDR2 FVKESK. The CDR3 consists of 14 residues.

This chain connects TRBV24-1 to TRBJ2-7; perhaps TRBD1 as D (8 bases). The ends were cut back, 4 bases at V and 6 bases at J, with 15 bases in the middle. Germline CDR1 reads KGHDR; CDR2 reads SFDVKD. The CDR3 loop spans 14 amino acids. The CDR3 region is CATSELDREGEQYF. CDR3 in DNA: TGTGCCACCAGTGAACTGGACAGGGAGGGCGAGCAGTACTTC.

The chain is built from TRBV19 and TRBJ2-3; D uncertain. The CDR3 is 14 residues long. Germline assignment: CDR1 LNHDA and CDR2 SQIVND (reference sequence). V lost 3 bases and J lost 0, with 7 bases in between. The CDR3 region has the DNA TGTGCCAGTAGTATTCCGGCCAGCACAGATACGCAGTATTTT. Residues: CASSIPASTDTQYF.

The chain combines TRBV28 with TRBJ1-3; maybe TRBD1 (5 bases). Germline-derived CDR1 and CDR2 are MDHEN and SYDVKM. CDR3 size: 13 residues. V shed 3 bases and J shed 5 bases, with 8 bases lying between them. Here the CDR3 reads CASSLAGRNTIYF. The CDR3, as DNA: TGTGCCAGCAGTTTGGCAGGGCGAAACACCATATATTTT.

This clone was counted between two and nine times. The rearrangement uses TRBV7-9 and TRBJ1-2; 9 positions match TRBD1. Germline loops: CDR1 SEHNR, CDR2 FQNEAQ (reference sequence). The CDR3 spans 16 residues. J was trimmed by 1 base and V by 0 bases; bases with no gene match: 3. CDR3 in amino acids: CASSLARQGGNYGYTF. The CDR3 coding sequence is TGTGCCAGCAGCTTAGCGCGACAGGGGGGTAACTATGGCTACACCTTC.

The genes are TRBV7-2 and TRBJ2-3; the match to TRBD2 covers 8 bases. Germline V gene sequence: CDR1 SGHTA, CDR2 FQGNSA. The trim removed 5 bases at V and 1 base at J, leaving 5 bases unmatched. The CDR3 has 15 amino acids. This chain's CDR3 is CASSRGGLRTDTQYF. CDR3 DNA: TGTGCCAGCAGCCGCGGGGGGCTCCGCACAGATACGCAGTATTTT.

V gene TRBV7-2 combines with J gene TRBJ2-2, with TRBD2 matching over 8 bases. The V gene end was trimmed by 7 bases and the J gene end by 3 bases; junction bases not matched to a gene: 10. The germline V gene has CDR1 SGHTA and CDR2 FQGNSA. CDR3 length equals 16 residues. As DNA, the CDR3 is TGTGCCAGCATCCCACCCCCGGGACTAGACACCGGGGAGCTGTTTTTT. This sequence encodes CASIPPPGLDTGELFF.